Below are 18 T cell receptor beta chains sequenced from a single sample in a study of blood T cell repertoires in COVID-19. Assay: immunoSEQ multiplex PCR; the TCRdb copy retains only in-frame clones and omits some. The sample has 250,000 to 300,000 clones, about 90% seen once. Sequenced: peripheral blood. These receptors came from a woman younger than 45 with COVID-19, enrolled during active disease.

The chain uses TRBV6-2 or TRBV6-3 and TRBJ2-3, with TRBD2 identical over 9 bases. This CDR3 spans 16 amino acids. Trimming cost V 6 bases and J 0 bases; bases outside gene matches: 7. The germline gives CDR1 MNHEY, CDR2 SVGEGT. CDR3 region: CASSLLTSGSTDTQYF. CDR3 bases: TGTGCCAGCAGCCTTCTCACTAGCGGGAGCACAGATACGCAGTATTTT.

This chain links TRBV4-1 with TRBJ2-7, with 7 bases that match TRBD1. The ends lost 0 bases at V and 0 bases at J; junction bases unmatched: 17. There are 20 residues in the CDR3. Germline values: CDR1 MGHRA, CDR2 YSYEKL. CDR3 sequence: CASSQDHGGQIRPSSYEQYF. CDR3 nucleotide sequence: TGCGCCAGCAGCCAAGATCATGGGGGACAGATTCGTCCTAGCTCCTACGAGCAGTACTTC.

The CDR3 DNA is TGTGCCAGCAGTTACAGCCCTGAGAGGCGGGTTTTCTATAATTCACCCCTCCACTTT. Protein: CASSYSPERRVFYNSPLHF. The chain carries TRBV6-7 and TRBJ1-6; D ambiguous. TRBV6-7 is reported as an ORF; its role is uncertain. This CDR3 region has 19 residues. The germline V and J ends were trimmed by 2 bases and 3 bases, with 20 bases remaining between them.

The sample holds a few counts of this clone. The chain combines TRBV7-9 with TRBJ1-4, with 10 bases that match TRBD1. The trim removed 10 bases at V and 6 bases at J, leaving 2 bases unmatched. Germline CDR1 reads SEHNR; CDR2 reads FQNEAQ (reference sequence). CDR3 size: 12 residues. In DNA form, the CDR3 reads TGTGCCACCGGGACAGGGGATGAAAAACTGTTTTTT. This codes for CATGTGDEKLFF.

CDR3 loop: CASSLGQDSYEQYF. CDR3 nucleotides: TGTGCCAGCAGCTTGGGACAGGACTCCTACGAGCAGTACTTC. The chain employs TRBV11-2 and TRBJ2-7; TRBD1 agrees at 8 bases. Germline loops: CDR1 SGHAT, CDR2 FQNNGV. This CDR3 is built from 14 residues. Trimming took 3 bases from V and 0 from J; bases not matched to a gene: 1.

This clone showed up just once. V is TRBV4-1 and J is TRBJ2-7; 8 bases align to TRBD1. CDR1 and CDR2 (germline): MGHRA, YSYEKL. V shed 4 bases, J shed 2 bases, and the junction held 7 bases outside the gene matches. The CDR3 totals 15 residues. The CDR3 sequence is CASSLRTGPAYEQYF. In nucleotides, the CDR3 is TGCGCCAGCAGCCTCAGGACAGGGCCAGCCTACGAGCAGTACTTC.

The chain has TRBV10-3 and TRBJ2-4; possible D gene TRBD1, 6 bases. Germline CDR1 and CDR2: ENHRY and SYGVKD. V was pared by 10 bases and J by 0 bases, with 16 bases between. CDR3 size: 15 residues. The CDR3 sequence is CATHPGTPAKNIQYF. The CDR3 DNA reads TGTGCCACGCACCCCGGGACACCAGCCAAAAACATTCAGTACTTC.

The chain employs TRBV29-1 and TRBJ1-5; the D gene is possibly TRBD1 (6 bases). This CDR3 has 14 residues. The germline V and J ends were trimmed by 7 bases and 6 bases, with 19 bases remaining between them. Per the germline V gene, CDR1 is SQVTM and CDR2 is ANQGSEA. The CDR3 sequence: CSACTGTGGQPQHF. CDR3 nucleotides: TGCAGCGCCTGCACAGGGACGGGTGGTCAGCCCCAGCATTTT.

The chain is built from TRBV27 and TRBJ2-7; 7 nucleotides line up with TRBD2. V lost 4 bases to trimming and J lost 2 bases; unmatched junction nucleotides: 11. The CDR3 covers 16 residues. CDR1 and CDR2 (germline): MNHEY, SMNVEV (reference sequence). The CDR3 loop reads CASSSSGTTGAYEQYF. CDR3 coding DNA: TGTGCCAGCAGTTCATCCGGGACTACTGGGGCCTACGAGCAGTACTTC.

The CDR3 here is CASTLGSFGSGELFF. DNA for the CDR3: TGCGCCAGCACCCTTGGTAGCTTTGGGTCCGGGGAGCTGTTTTTT. This sequence joins TRBV4-1 and TRBJ2-2, with no clear D. Deletions cut 7 bases from V and 6 bases from J, with 18 bases between. The length of the CDR3 is 15 residues. CDR1 is MGHRA and CDR2 is YSYEKL in the germline V gene.

V and J are TRBV30 and TRBJ1-3; D gene uncertain. CDR3 length: 15 amino acids. V was clipped by 0 bases and J by 0 bases, with 9 bases between them. Germline assignment: CDR1 GTSNPN and CDR2 SVGIG (reference sequence). CDR3 DNA sequence: TGTGCCTGGAGTGTACGGGTGAGCTCTGGAAACACCATATATTTT. It yields the protein CAWSVRVSSGNTIYF. The variable domain in full, with the rest retrieved from reference TRBV30 and TRBJ1-3, is SQTIHQWPATLVQPVGSPLSLECTVEGTSNPNLYWYRQAAGRGLQLLFYSVGIGQISSEVPQNLSASRPQDRQFILSSKKLLLSDSGFYLCAWSVRVSSGNTIYFGEGSWLTVV.

The chain uses TRBV6-5 and TRBJ1-5, with D possibly TRBD1 on 5 matching bases. This CDR3 spans 14 amino acids. The V end was cut by 6 bases, the J end by 6 bases, with 15 bases between. Germline V gene lookup returns CDR1 MNHEY and CDR2 SVGAGI. CDR3: CASRPGGGGQPQHF. Here the CDR3 DNA reads TGTGCCAGCAGACCTGGGGGAGGCGGTCAGCCCCAGCATTTT.

V and J are TRBV30 and TRBJ1-1; D perhaps matches TRBD1 (6 bases). Germline V CDR1 and CDR2: GTSNPN, SVGIG (reference sequence). This CDR3 is built from 13 residues. Trimming shortened V by 3 bases and J by 2 bases, and 10 bases separated the two germline ends. CDR3 nucleotides: TGTGCCTGGAGCCTACAGGGTAACACTGAAGCTTTCTTT. Encoded protein: CAWSLQGNTEAFF.

CDR3 coding DNA: TGTGCCAGCAGTTACAGGGGCAATGAGCAGTTCTTC. This sequence encodes CASSYRGNEQFF. The chain uses TRBV6-5 and TRBJ2-1; a weak D match, TRBD1 (5 bases). The CDR3 consists of 12 residues. The ends were cut back, 2 bases at V and 6 bases at J, with 5 bases in the middle. Per the germline V gene, CDR1 is MNHEY and CDR2 is SVGAGI.

The chain has TRBV2 and TRBJ2-5, with D hard to call. V lost 2 bases to trimming and J lost 4 bases, with 5 bases between them. The CDR3 covers 12 residues. Germline V gives CDR1 SNHLY, CDR2 FYNNEI. This CDR3 reads CASSELGETQYF. In nucleotides, the CDR3 is TGTGCCAGCAGTGAACTCGGAGAGACCCAGTACTTC.

The chain carries TRBV5-4 and TRBJ1-1; no clear D. CDR3 length equals 15 residues. V lost 4 bases and J lost 2, with 15 bases in between. CDR1 and CDR2 from the germline V gene are SGHNT and YYREEE (reference sequence). The CDR3 bases are TGTGCCAGCAGCCCGGGGAACGGAGGAAACACTGAAGCTTTCTTT. Protein: CASSPGNGGNTEAFF.

V and J are TRBV4-2 and TRBJ1-6, with 7 bases aligning to TRBD1. Germline V gene sequence: CDR1 LGHNA, CDR2 YNFKEQ. With V trimmed by 4 bases and J by 5 bases, 8 bases remained unmatched. There are 16 residues in the CDR3. The CDR3 is CASSPNRGNNNSPLHF. Written as DNA, the CDR3 is TGTGCCAGCAGCCCGAACAGGGGAAATAATAATTCACCCCTCCACTTT.

This clone was counted once. The chain is built from TRBV2 and TRBJ2-5, with TRBD2 matching 11 bases. Germline CDR1 SNHLY, CDR2 FYNNEI. This CDR3 spans 16 amino acids. V gave up 5 bases and J gave up 1 base; unmatched junction bases: 6. CDR3 sequence: CASSSGTSGSQETQYF. CDR3 DNA: TGTGCCAGCAGTTCCGGGACTAGCGGAAGCCAAGAGACCCAGTACTTC.